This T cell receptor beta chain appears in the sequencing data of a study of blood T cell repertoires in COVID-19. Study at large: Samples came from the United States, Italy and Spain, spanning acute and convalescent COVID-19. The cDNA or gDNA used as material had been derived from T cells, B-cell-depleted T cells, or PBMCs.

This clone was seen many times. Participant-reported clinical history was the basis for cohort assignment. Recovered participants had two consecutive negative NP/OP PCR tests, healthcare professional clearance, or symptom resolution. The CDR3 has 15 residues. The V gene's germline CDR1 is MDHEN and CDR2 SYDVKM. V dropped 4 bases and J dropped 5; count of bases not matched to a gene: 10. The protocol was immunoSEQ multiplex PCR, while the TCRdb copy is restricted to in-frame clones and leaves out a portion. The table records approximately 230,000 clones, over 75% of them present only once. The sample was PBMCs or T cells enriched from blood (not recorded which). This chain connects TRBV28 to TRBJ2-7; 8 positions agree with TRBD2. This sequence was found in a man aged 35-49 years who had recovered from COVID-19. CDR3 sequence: CASSWRAGVKNEQYF. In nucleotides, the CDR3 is TGTGCCAGCAGTTGGAGAGCGGGAGTGAAAAACGAGCAGTACTTC.